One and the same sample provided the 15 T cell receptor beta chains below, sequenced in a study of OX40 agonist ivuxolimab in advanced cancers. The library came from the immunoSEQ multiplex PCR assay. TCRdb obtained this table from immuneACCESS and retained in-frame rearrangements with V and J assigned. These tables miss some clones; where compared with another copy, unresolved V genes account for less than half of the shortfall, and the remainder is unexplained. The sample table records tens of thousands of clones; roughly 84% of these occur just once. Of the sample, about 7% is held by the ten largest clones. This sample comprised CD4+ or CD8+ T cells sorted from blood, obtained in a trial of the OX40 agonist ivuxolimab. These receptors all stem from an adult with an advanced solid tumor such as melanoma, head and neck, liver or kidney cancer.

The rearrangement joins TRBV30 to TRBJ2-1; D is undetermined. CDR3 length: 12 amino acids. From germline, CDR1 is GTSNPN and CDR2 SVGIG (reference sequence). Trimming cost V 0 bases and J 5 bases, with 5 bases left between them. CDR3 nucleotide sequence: TGTGCCTGGAGTGTCATCGACAATGAGCAGTTCTTC. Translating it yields CAWSVIDNEQFF.

DNA for the CDR3: TGTGCCAGCAGCCCGAATAGCGGCTACTCCTACAATGAGCAGTTCTTC. This sequence encodes CASSPNSGYSYNEQFF. The chain is built from TRBV5-5 and TRBJ2-1; tentatively, D is TRBD2 (6 bases). The CDR3 length is 16 residues. The germline CDR1 and CDR2 sequences are SGHKS and YYEKEE (reference sequence). V dropped 4 bases and J dropped 0 bases, with 14 bases sitting between them.

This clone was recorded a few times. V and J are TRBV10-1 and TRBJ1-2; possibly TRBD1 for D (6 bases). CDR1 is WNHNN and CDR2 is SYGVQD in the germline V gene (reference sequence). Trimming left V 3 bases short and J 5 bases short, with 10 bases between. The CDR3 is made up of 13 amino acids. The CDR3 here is CASSESQGYGYTF. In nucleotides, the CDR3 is TGCGCCAGCAGTGAAAGTCAGGGGTATGGCTACACCTTC.

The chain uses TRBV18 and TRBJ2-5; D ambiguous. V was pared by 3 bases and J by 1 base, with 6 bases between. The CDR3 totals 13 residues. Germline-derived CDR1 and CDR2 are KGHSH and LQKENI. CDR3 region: CASSPTLQETQYF. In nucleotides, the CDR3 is TGTGCCAGCTCACCCACACTCCAAGAGACCCAGTACTTC.

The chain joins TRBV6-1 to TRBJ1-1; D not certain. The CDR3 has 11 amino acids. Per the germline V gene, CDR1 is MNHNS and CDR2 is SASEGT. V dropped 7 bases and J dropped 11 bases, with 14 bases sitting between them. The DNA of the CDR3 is TGTGCCAGCAACCTCGAGAGGCTGGCTTTCTTT. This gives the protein CASNLERLAFF.

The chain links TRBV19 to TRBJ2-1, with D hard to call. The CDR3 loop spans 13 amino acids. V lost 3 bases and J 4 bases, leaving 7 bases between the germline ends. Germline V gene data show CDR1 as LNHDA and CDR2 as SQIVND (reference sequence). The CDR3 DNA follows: TGTGCCAGTAGTATTCAAGTGTACAATGAGCAGTTCTTC. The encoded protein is CASSIQVYNEQFF.

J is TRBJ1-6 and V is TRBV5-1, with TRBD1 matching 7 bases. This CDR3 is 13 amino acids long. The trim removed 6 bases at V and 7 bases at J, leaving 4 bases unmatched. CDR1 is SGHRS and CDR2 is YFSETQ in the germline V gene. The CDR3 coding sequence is TGCGCCAGCATGGGGACAGACAATTCACCCCTCCACTTT. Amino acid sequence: CASMGTDNSPLHF. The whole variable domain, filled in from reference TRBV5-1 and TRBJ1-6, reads KAGVTQTPRYLIKTRGQQVTLSCSPISGHRSVSWYQQTPGQGLQFLFEYFSETQRNKGNFPGRFSGRQFSNSRSEMNVSTLELGDSALYLCASMGTDNSPLHFGNGTRLTVT.

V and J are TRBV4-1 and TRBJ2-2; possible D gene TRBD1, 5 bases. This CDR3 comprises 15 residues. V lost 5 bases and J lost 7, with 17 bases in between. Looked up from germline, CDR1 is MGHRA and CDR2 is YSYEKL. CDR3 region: CASSKDSRQFGELFF. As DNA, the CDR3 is TGCGCCAGCAGCAAGGATTCGCGACAGTTCGGGGAGCTGTTTTTT.

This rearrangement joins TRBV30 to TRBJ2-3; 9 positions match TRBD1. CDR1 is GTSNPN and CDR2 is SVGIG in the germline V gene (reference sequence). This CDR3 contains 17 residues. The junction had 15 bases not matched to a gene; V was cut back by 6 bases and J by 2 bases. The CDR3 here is CACTGTGMVAITDTQYF. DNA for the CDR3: TGTGCCTGCACCGGGACAGGGATGGTAGCCATCACAGATACGCAGTATTTT.

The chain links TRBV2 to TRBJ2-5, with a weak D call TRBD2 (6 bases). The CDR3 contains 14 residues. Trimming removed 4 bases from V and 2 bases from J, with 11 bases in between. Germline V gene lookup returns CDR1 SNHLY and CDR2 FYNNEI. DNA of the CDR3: TGTGCCAGCAGTGGGGGACGGGGGCAAGAGACCCAGTACTTC. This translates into CASSGGRGQETQYF. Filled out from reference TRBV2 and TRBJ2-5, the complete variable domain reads EPEVTQTPSHQVTQMGQEVILRCVPISNHLYFYWYRQILGQKVEFLVSFYNNEISEKSEIFDDQFSVERPDGSNFTLKIRSTKLEDSAMYFCASSGGRGQETQYFGPGTRLLVL.

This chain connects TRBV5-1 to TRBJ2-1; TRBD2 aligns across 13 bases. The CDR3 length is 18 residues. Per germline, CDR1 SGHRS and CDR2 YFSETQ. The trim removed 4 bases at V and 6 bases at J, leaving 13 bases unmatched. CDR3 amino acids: CASSRTSGRGGLGNEQFF. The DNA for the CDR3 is TGCGCCAGCAGCCGGACTAGCGGGAGAGGGGGGTTAGGCAATGAGCAGTTCTTC.

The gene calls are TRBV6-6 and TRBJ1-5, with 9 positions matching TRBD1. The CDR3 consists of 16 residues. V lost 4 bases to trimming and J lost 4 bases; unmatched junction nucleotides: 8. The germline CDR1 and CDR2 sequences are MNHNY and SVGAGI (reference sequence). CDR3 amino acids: CASSWGQGPLNQPQHF. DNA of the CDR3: TGTGCCAGCAGTTGGGGACAGGGCCCTCTTAATCAGCCCCAGCATTTT.

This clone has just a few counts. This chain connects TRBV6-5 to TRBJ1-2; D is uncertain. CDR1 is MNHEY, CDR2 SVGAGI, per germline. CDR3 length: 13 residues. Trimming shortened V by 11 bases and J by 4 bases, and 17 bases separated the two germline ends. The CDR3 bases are TGTGCCGCCCGCCGGGGTTTTAGCTATGGCTACACCTTC. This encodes CAARRGFSYGYTF.

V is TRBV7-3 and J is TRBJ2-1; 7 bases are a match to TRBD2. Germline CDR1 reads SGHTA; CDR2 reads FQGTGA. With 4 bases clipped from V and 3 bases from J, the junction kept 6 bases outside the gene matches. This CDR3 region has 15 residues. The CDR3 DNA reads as TGTGCCAGCAGCTGGACTAGTGACTTCTACAATGAGCAGTTCTTC. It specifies CASSWTSDFYNEQFF.

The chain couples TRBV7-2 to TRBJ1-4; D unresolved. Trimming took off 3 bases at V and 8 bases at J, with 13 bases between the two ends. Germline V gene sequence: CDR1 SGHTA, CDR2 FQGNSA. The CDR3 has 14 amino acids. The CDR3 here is CASSLALGNEKLFF. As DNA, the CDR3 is TGTGCCAGCAGCTTGGCGCTAGGGAACGAAAAACTGTTTTTT.